A single T cell receptor beta chain is shown here with its context. The data belong to a study of T cell changes during pregnancy in multiple sclerosis. Using immunoSEQ multiplex PCR, the repertoire was profiled, and TCRdb retains in-frame clones only, with some absent. The sample carries 45,000 to 60,000 clones, 93% recorded once. The receptor was derived from a female donor with multiple sclerosis, enrolled in a pregnancy study. This specimen consisted of peripheral blood, obtained in the second trimester of pregnancy.

CDR3 sequence reads: CASSPTGNYGYTF. The CDR3 DNA reads TGTGCCAGCTCACCGACAGGGAATTATGGCTACACCTTC. This chain connects TRBV18 to TRBJ1-2; 7 nucleotides match TRBD1. Germline assignment: CDR1 KGHSH and CDR2 LQKENI. The CDR3 loop spans 13 amino acids. The V and J ends lost 3 bases and 5 bases, in that order; junction bases with no gene match: 3.